The 5 T cell receptor beta chains below were found in one sample sequenced in a study of CD8 T cells in Susac syndrome. Random hexamers were used to reverse transcribe an amount of about 0.45 to 1 ug RNA. TCRdb passed the immunoSEQ multiplex PCR reads through MiXCR, listing each CDR3 protein once. This sample carries over 120,000 distinct CDR3 sequences, more than 85% of them seen once, and the ten largest clones take roughly 0.14%. Sequences were obtained from CD4+ T cells from PBMCs. Source of these receptors: a human donor with Susac syndrome.

The chain uses TRBV30 and TRBJ1-3; 7 nucleotides agree with TRBD1. The CDR3 is made up of 11 amino acids. The trim removed 5 bases at V and 6 bases at J, leaving 1 base unmatched. CDR1 is GTSNPN, CDR2 SVGIG, per germline (reference sequence). The CDR3 DNA follows: TGTGCCTGGGACAGGGAAAACACCATATATTTT. Protein: CAWDRENTIYF. The variable domain in full, with the rest retrieved from reference TRBV30 and TRBJ1-3, is SQTIHQWPATLVQPVGSPLSLECTVEGTSNPNLYWYRQAAGRGLQLLFYSVGIGQISSEVPQNLSASRPQDRQFILSSKKLLLSDSGFYLCAWDRENTIYFGEGSWLTVV.

V and J are TRBV30 and TRBJ1-5; 9 bases match TRBD1. This CDR3 spans 21 amino acids. Germline V lookup: CDR1 GTSNPN, CDR2 SVGIG (reference sequence). V lost 0 bases, J lost 4 bases, and 22 bases stayed unmatched. The CDR3 loop reads CAWSVLGEDRGPMVFNQPQHF. In nucleotides, the CDR3 is TGTGCCTGGAGTGTACTTGGGGAGGACAGGGGCCCCATGGTCTTTAATCAGCCCCAGCATTTT.

This sequence joins TRBV19 and TRBJ2-7, with TRBD1 matching over 7 bases. This CDR3 has 13 amino acids. Trimming took 3 bases from V and 4 from J; bases not matched to a gene: 3. CDR1 LNHDA and CDR2 SQIVND come from the germline V gene (reference sequence). This CDR3 is CASSIDRAYEQYF. CDR3 sequence (DNA): TGTGCCAGTAGTATCGACAGGGCGTACGAGCAGTACTTC.

The chain employs TRBV20-1 and TRBJ1-1; TRBD1 is a possible D gene (5 bases). Trimming shortened V by 3 bases and J by 1 base, and 12 bases separated the two germline ends. This CDR3 spans 14 amino acids. CDR1 and CDR2 from the germline V gene are DFQATT and SNEGSKA (reference sequence). The CDR3 reads CSARGGRANTEAFF. CDR3 nucleotide sequence: TGCAGTGCTAGGGGAGGCAGGGCGAACACTGAAGCTTTCTTT.

The rearrangement links TRBV6-2 or TRBV6-3 to TRBJ1-5; 7 bases are shared with TRBD1. The V segment lost 4 bases and the J segment 7 bases; nucleotides outside the gene matches: 7. The CDR3 has 14 amino acids. Germline lookup yields CDR1 MNHEY and CDR2 SVGEGT. The CDR3 reads CASSSRGGRQPQHF. CDR3 DNA: TGTGCCAGCAGTTCCAGGGGGGGGCGCCAGCCCCAGCATTTT.